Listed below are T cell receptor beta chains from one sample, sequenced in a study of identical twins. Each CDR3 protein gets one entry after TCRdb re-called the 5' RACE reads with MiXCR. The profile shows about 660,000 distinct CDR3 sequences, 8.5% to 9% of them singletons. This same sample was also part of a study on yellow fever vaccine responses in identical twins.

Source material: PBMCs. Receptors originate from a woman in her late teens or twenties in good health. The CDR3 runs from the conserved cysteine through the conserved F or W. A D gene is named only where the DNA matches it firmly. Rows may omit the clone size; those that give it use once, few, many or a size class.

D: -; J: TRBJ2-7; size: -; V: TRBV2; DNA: TGTGCCAGCTGTATCAGGGCGCCCTACGAGCAGTACTTC; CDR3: CASCIRAPYEQYF
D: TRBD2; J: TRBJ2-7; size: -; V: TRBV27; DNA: TGTGCCAGCAGGAAACGGGGGGACGCCTACGAGCAGTACTTC; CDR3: CASRKRGDAYEQYF
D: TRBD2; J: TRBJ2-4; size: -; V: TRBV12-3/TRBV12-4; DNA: TGTGCCAGCAGCGGGACTATCCGGGGAAACATTCAGTACTTC; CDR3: CASSGTIRGNIQYF
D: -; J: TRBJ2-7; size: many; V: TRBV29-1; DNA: TGCAGCGCTTCGACGGATACCTACGAGCAGTACTTC; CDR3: CSASTDTYEQYF
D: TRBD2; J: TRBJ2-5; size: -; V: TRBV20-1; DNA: TGCAGTGCTAGGGCTAGCGGGAGGCAAGAGACCCAGTACTTC; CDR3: CSARASGRQETQYF
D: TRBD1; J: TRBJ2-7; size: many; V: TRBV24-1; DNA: TGTGCCACCAGTGACGCCGGGGGACAGGGGACCTACGAGCAGTACTTC; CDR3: CATSDAGGQGTYEQYF
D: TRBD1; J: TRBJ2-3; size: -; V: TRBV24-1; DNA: TGTGCCACCAGCAAATGGACAGGGGGAGACACAGATACGCAGTATTTT; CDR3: CATSKWTGGDTDTQYF
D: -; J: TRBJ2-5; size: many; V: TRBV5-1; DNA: TGCGCCAGCAGCTTCAAAGAGACCCAGTACTTC; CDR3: CASSFKETQYF
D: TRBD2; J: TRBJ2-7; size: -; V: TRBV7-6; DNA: TGTGCCAGCAGCTCAAAGACTAGCCGACTGATTCCGGCCGAGCAGTACTTC; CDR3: CASSSKTSRLIPAEQYF
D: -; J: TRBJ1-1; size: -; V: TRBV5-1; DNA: TGCGCCAGCAGCTTGAAGGCCGCGAACACTGAAGCTTTCTTT; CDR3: CASSLKAANTEAFF
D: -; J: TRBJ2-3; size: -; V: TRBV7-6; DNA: TGTGCCAGCAGCTTAGTTGGGCCTCCCGACACAGATACGCAGTATTTT; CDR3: CASSLVGPPDTDTQYF
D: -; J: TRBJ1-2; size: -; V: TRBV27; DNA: TGTGCCAGCAGTCCTAGCGTATTCCCTTATGGCTACACCTTC; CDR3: CASSPSVFPYGYTF
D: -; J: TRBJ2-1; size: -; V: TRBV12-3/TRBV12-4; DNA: TGTGCCAGCAGTAATCGGCACAGAGCCAATGAGCAGTTCTTC; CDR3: CASSNRHRANEQFF
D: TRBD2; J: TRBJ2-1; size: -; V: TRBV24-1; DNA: TGTGCCACCAGTGGGGGACTAGGAGGTAATGAGCAGTTCTTC; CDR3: CATSGGLGGNEQFF
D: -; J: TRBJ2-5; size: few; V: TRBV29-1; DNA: TGCAGCGCCCTGGGAGCAGGGGTTCAGGAGACCCAGTACTTC; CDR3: CSALGAGVQETQYF
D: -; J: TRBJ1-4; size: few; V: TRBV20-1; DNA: TGCAGTGCCCCGCGGGTAGGACCCGAAAAACTGTTTTTT; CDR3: CSAPRVGPEKLFF
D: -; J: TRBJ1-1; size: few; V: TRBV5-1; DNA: TGCGCCAGCAGCTCTTGGGGGGCCGAGGGCACTGAAGCTTTCTTT; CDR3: CASSSWGAEGTEAFF
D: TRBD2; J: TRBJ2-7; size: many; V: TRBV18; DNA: TGTGCCAGCTCACGGACTAGCGGGGACGGTGAGCAGTACTTC; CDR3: CASSRTSGDGEQYF
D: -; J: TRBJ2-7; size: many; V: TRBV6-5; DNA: TGTGCCAGCAGTTATACTACTTCCTACGAGCAGTACTTC; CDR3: CASSYTTSYEQYF
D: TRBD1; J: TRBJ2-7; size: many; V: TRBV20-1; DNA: TGCAGTGCTAGATCTCGACAGGGGCAAAAAGGGGTGCAGTACTTC; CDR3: CSARSRQGQKGVQYF
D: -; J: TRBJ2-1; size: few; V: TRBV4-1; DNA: TGCGCCAGCAGCCAAGATCCAGGAATGAATGAGCAGTTCTTC; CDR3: CASSQDPGMNEQFF
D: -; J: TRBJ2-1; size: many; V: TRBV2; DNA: TGTGCCAGCACGACTAGACTTAACAATGAGCAGTTCTTC; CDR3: CASTTRLNNEQFF
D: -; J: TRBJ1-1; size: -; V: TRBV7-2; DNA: TGTGCCAGCAGCTTAGGGCAGCTTCGAGTAGCTTTCTTT; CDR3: CASSLGQLRVAFF
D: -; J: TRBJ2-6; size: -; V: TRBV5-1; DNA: TGCGCCAGCAGACTTTGGGACTCTGGGGCCAACGTCCTGACTTTC; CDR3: CASRLWDSGANVLTF
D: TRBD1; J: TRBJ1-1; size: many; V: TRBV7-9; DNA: TGTGCCAGCAGCGGACAGGGAGTGAGCACTGAAGCTTTCTTT; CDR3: CASSGQGVSTEAFF
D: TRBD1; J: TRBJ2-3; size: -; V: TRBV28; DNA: TGTGCCAGCAGACCAGGGACAGCCTCTAGCACAGATACGCAGTATTTT; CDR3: CASRPGTASSTDTQYF
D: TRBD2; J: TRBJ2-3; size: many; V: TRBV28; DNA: TGTGCCAGCAGTTCACGAGCGGGGGGGCGTGAAGATACGCAGTATTTT; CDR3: CASSSRAGGREDTQYF
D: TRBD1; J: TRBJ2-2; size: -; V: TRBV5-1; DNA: TGCGCCAGCGGACAGGGACCCGGGGAGCTGTTTTTT; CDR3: CASGQGPGELFF
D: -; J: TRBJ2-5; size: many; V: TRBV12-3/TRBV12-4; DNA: TGTGCCAGCAGTTTACCGGACAATCACAGGAAGACCCAGTACTTC; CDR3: CASSLPDNHRKTQYF
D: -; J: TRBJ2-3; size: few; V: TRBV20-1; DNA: TGCAGTGCTAGTCTGGGGACAGATACGCAGTATTTT; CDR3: CSASLGTDTQYF
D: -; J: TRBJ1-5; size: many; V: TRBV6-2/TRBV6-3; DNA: TGTGCCAGCAGTTACGAAAGGATTTCTAGCAATCAGCCCCAGCATTTT; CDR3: CASSYERISSNQPQHF